This T cell receptor beta chain originates from a study of blood T cell repertoires in COVID-19. On the study more broadly: Acute and convalescent COVID-19 samples came from the United States, Italy and Spain. Sources were T cells, B-cell-depleted T cells, or PBMCs; the material itself was cDNA or gDNA.

Per the original methods: Estimated nucleated cell counts came from reference gene primer amplification. This table comes from immunoSEQ multiplex PCR, and its TCRdb copy is limited to in-frame clones, with some not included. Clone size and V and J calls were adopted from that table, with D and trimming inferred from the DNA. Among 150,000 to 170,000 clones listed, nearly 80% were seen once. The CDR3 loop spans 19 amino acids. The source is an elderly man with acute or convalescent COVID-19. The specimen was peripheral blood. This sequence joins TRBV21-1 and TRBJ1-6; TRBD1 is taken as the D call from the table, unchecked against the DNA. TRBV21-1 counts as a pseudogene. CDR3 DNA sequence: TGTGCCAGCAGCCAGTCCCCCGGGACAGGGGACATGGATAATTCACCCCTCCACTTT. As protein: CASSQSPGTGDMDNSPLHF.